This passage covers 2 T cell receptor beta chains from one sample sequenced in a study of CXCR3-negative and CXCR3-positive naive CD8 T cells. UMI-labeled 5' RACE TRB cDNA libraries were prepared from the cells. TCRdb reprocessed the 5' RACE reads and reports one entry per CDR3 protein, with no DNA. The sample table sets out about 43,000 distinct CDR3 sequences. The specimen sequenced was memory CD8+ T cells from blood. Receptors were obtained from a human donor in good health. Some clones in this sample may be carry-over from other donors' samples.

This chain uses TRBV29-1 with TRBJ1-2. The germline gives CDR1 SQVTM, CDR2 ANQGSEA. The CDR3 length is 13 residues. The CDR3 loop reads CSVEDSANYGYTF.

The CDR3 protein is CSARETGWGQPQHF. The chain joins TRBV20-1 to TRBJ1-5; TCRdb gives TRBD1 as the D gene, but with no DNA this cannot be confirmed. CDR3 length equals 14 residues. Germline V gene data show CDR1 as DFQATT and CDR2 as SNEGSKA (reference sequence).